The 12 T cell receptor beta chains reported below all come from one sample, sequenced in a study of cytomegalovirus exposure and HLA in healthy donors. The PCR had 60 Vbeta and 13 Jbeta primers. Profiling relied on immunoSEQ multiplex PCR, and the TCRdb table lists in-frame clones only, not all of them. The sample includes 150,000 to 200,000 clones, 80% to 90% of them seen just once. The sequencing sample was made of PBMCs. These receptors were collected from a man aged 35 to 55 in good health and CMV-seropositive.

The J gene is TRBJ1-3, the V gene TRBV6-1, with D possibly being TRBD1 (6 bases). Germline values: CDR1 MNHNS, CDR2 SASEGT. The length of the CDR3 is 16 residues. Deletions cut 2 bases from V and 4 bases from J, with 15 bases between. Here the CDR3 DNA reads TGTGCCAGCAGTGAACTCCGGGCAGGGGCCGGAAACACCATATATTTT. It specifies CASSELRAGAGNTIYF.

The count of this clone is one. The V call is TRBV28, the J call TRBJ1-1, with 7 bases that match TRBD1. J gave up 7 bases and V 6 bases, and 11 bases lay outside the gene matches. Germline CDR1 is MDHEN and CDR2 is SYDVKM. The CDR3 is 14 residues long. CDR3 in DNA: TGTGCCAGCAGGCTAGACAGGGAACCGCTTGAAGCTTTCTTT. Amino acid sequence: CASRLDREPLEAFF. Based on the CDR3 plus reference TRBV28 and TRBJ1-1, the full variable domain is DVKVTQSSRYLVKRTGEKVFLECVQDMDHENMFWYRQDPGLGLRLIYFSYDVKMKEKGDIPEGYSVSREKKERFSLILESASTNQTSMYLCASRLDREPLEAFFGQGTRLTVV.

The chain couples TRBV21-1 to TRBJ1-5; TRBD1 was called by the table and not checked on the DNA. TRBV21-1 corresponds to a pseudogene. The CDR3 has 16 residues. The CDR3 DNA follows: TGTGCCAGCAGCAAGACAGGGAAGTATTGCAATCAGCCCCAGCATTTT. This gives the protein CASSKTGKYCNQPQHF.

This clone has just one count. The chain uses TRBV6-1 and TRBJ2-3; D is uncertain. The CDR3 is 11 residues long. Germline V gene sequence: CDR1 MNHNS, CDR2 SASEGT. Trimming removed 6 bases at V and 5 bases at J, with 6 bases between. CDR3 in amino acids: CASRALDTQYF. The CDR3 DNA reads TGTGCCAGCAGGGCCTTAGATACGCAGTATTTT.

This sequence joins TRBV5-1 and TRBJ2-3, with 14 bases that match TRBD2. V trimming: 4 bases; J trimming: 4 bases; junction bases outside the gene matches: 2. The CDR3 covers 15 residues. Germline values: CDR1 SGHRS, CDR2 YFSETQ. The CDR3 region is CASSPGLAGADTQYF. The DNA of the CDR3 is TGCGCCAGCAGCCCGGGACTAGCGGGAGCAGATACGCAGTATTTT.

The chain employs TRBV4-1 and TRBJ1-6; 9 bases map to TRBD1. This CDR3 contains 16 residues. Germline lookup yields CDR1 MGHRA and CDR2 YSYEKL. With 0 bases clipped from V and 9 bases from J, the junction kept 6 bases outside the gene matches. The CDR3: CASSQEGGQGISPLHF. The CDR3 DNA is TGCGCCAGCAGCCAAGAAGGAGGACAGGGGATTTCACCCCTCCACTTT.

J is TRBJ2-2 and V is TRBV11-2; D possibly corresponds to TRBD1 (6 bases). The CDR3 has 12 amino acids. V lost 6 bases and J 13 bases, leaving 15 bases between the germline ends. Germline V gives CDR1 SGHAT, CDR2 FQNNGV. Here the CDR3 DNA reads TGTGCCAGCAGTCTCGACAGGTTTGGGCTGTTTTTT. Its protein is CASSLDRFGLFF.

The chain couples TRBV6-1 to TRBJ2-1; 12 bases map to TRBD2. This CDR3 contains 15 residues. The junction had 3 bases not matched to a gene; V was cut back by 5 bases and J by 4 bases. Germline V gene lookup returns CDR1 MNHNS and CDR2 SASEGT. The DNA of the CDR3 is TGTGCCAGCAGTACGACTAGCGGGAGTTACAATGAGCAGTTCTTC. As protein: CASSTTSGSYNEQFF.

The chain recombines TRBV7-8 with TRBJ2-7; D is possibly TRBD1 (5 bases). The CDR3 consists of 17 residues. V was pared by 1 base and J by 3 bases, with 19 bases between. Per the germline V gene, CDR1 is SGHVS and CDR2 is FQNEAQ. The DNA of the CDR3 is TGTGCCAGCAGCTTAGTACGCGGCCCAGGGCCCTACTACGAGCAGTACTTC. Protein: CASSLVRGPGPYYEQYF.

The chain combines TRBV7-9 with TRBJ1-1; D gene ambiguous. The V gene's germline CDR1 is SEHNR and CDR2 FQNEAQ (reference sequence). CDR3 length: 15 amino acids. The V gene lost 1 base and the J gene lost 0 bases, with 9 bases spanning the gap. As DNA, the CDR3 is TGTGCCAGCAGCTTAGAAACGGAGCTGAACACTGAAGCTTTCTTT. It specifies CASSLETELNTEAFF.

V and J are TRBV2 and TRBJ2-7, with a weak D call TRBD2 (6 bases). V dropped 6 bases and J dropped 5 bases, with 14 bases sitting between them. Germline V CDR1 and CDR2: SNHLY, FYNNEI. The CDR3 has 13 residues. CDR3 sequence reads: CASSYRGSHEQYF. CDR3 nucleotide sequence: TGTGCCAGCAGCTACCGGGGGAGCCACGAGCAGTACTTC.

As to this clone: This same CDR3 is encoded by further DNA sequences in the sample. V is TRBV6-5 and J is TRBJ2-7; TRBD2 might be the D (6 bases). The CDR3 is 15 residues long. Germline CDR1 and CDR2: MNHEY and SVGAGI. Trimming left V 6 bases short and J 0 bases short, with 15 bases between. CDR3 bases: TGTGCCAGCAGCTACAGTAGCGGCAGCTCCTACGAGCAGTACTTC. It is translated as CASSYSSGSSYEQYF.